These T cell receptor beta chains were read from a single sample in a study of T-cell memory formation after mild COVID-19. A single record per CDR3 protein comes from TCRdb applying MiXCR to the 5' RACE reads. The profile shows around 250,000 distinct CDR3 sequences, around 15% of them singletons. Sequencing input: PBMCs or a T cell subset sorted from them (not recorded which). The receptors derive from a man aged 18 to 30 who had mild COVID-19 (a few samples of this study predate the infection). Cell type and time point are not known. Both conserved end residues are trimmed from each CDR3.

v_call cdr3_aa
TRBV6-6 ASSTRGGGEETQY
TRBV27 ASSSGPTRVNT
TRBV5-1 ASSFRAGANVLT
TRBV4-1 ASSQGAQGENTEAF
TRBV5-1 ASSLGVTGPSYEQY
TRBV5-1 VSSVGGSGEQF
TRBV29-1 SVRSAGVDQPQH
TRBV9 ASSVEGGWQTQY
TRBV7-2 ASSSRAPDTQY
TRBV7-2 ASKPQTGGTEAF